The T cell receptor beta chain under discussion was sequenced for a study of T cells after yellow fever vaccination. V lost 5 bases and J 8 bases, leaving 15 bases between the germline ends. CDR3 length: 13 residues. The germline V gene has CDR1 SEHNR and CDR2 FQNEAQ (reference sequence). Ten or more counts support this clonotype. TCRdb reprocessed the 5' RACE reads via MiXCR and lists one record per CDR3 protein. The table lists approximately 180,000 distinct CDR3 sequences, roughly 6.2% of them singletons. This chain joins TRBV7-9 and TRBJ1-2; D is ambiguous. Here the sequenced sample was CD4+ T cells sorted from PBMCs, taken on the day of the first yellow fever vaccination. The receptor comes from a young man who received the YFV17D yellow fever vaccine. The CDR3 reads CASSVGRLEGYTF. The CDR3 nucleotides read TGTGCCAGCAGCGTCGGGAGGCTTGAGGGCTACACCTTC.